This T cell receptor (beta chain) was observed in a study of CD8 T cells in ankylosing spondylitis. Preparation of TCR beta libraries was done by quantitative 5'-RACE with molecular barcodes. MiXCR, run by TCRdb on the 5' RACE reads, gives a single entry per CDR3 protein. The sample includes around 480,000 distinct CDR3 sequences, roughly 15% of them seen just once. This clonotype was seen at least ten times. The antigen is undetermined. Regarding the study as a whole: Researchers report that disease-linked clones proved CD8+ and relatively rare in peripheral blood. Reportedly, matched ankylosing spondylitis synovial fluid was significantly enriched for disease-linked clones. Apparently characteristic of ankylosing spondylitis blood was a TCR beta motif (about 8 highly homologous variants).

With 5 bases clipped from V and 0 bases from J, the junction kept 10 bases outside the gene matches. In germline, CDR1 is SGHAT, CDR2 FQNNGV. The CDR3 spans 17 residues. This chain links TRBV11-2 with TRBJ2-1; 7 bases fit TRBD1. This clonotype originated in a male donor with ankylosing spondylitis. Sequencing was carried out using blood, either unsorted or a sorted T cell fraction (not recorded which). The CDR3 protein is CASSTMRTGRSYNEQFF. In DNA, the CDR3 is TGTGCCAGCAGCACCATGCGGACAGGCCGCTCCTACAATGAGCAGTTCTTC.